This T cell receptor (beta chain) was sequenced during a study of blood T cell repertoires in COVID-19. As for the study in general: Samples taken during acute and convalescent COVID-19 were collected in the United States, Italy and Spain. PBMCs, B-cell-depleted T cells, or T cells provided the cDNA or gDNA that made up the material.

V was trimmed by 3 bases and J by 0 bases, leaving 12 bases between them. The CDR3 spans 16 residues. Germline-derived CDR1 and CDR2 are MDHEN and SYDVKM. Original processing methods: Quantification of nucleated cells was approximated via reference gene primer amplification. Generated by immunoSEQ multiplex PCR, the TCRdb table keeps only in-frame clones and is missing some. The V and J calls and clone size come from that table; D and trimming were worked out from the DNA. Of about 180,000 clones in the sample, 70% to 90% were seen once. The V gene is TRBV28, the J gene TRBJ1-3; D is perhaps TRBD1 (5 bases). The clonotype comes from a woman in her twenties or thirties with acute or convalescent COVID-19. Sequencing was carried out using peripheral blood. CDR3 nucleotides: TGTGCCAGCAGTTTGGGGCCACTGTACTCTGGAAACACCATATATTTT. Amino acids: CASSLGPLYSGNTIYF.